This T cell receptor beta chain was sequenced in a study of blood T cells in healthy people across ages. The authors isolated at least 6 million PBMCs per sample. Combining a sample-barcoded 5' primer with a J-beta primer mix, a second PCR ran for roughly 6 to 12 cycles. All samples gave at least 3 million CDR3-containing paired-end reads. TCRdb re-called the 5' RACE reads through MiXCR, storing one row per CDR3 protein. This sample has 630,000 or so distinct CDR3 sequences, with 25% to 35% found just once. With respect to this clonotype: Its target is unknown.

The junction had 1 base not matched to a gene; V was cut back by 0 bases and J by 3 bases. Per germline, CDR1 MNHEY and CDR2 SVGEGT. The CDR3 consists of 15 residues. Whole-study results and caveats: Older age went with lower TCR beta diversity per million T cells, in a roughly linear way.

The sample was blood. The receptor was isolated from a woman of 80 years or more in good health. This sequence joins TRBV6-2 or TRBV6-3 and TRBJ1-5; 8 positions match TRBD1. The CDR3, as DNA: TGTGCCAGCAGTTACTCGGACAGGGCCAATCAGCCCCAGCATTTT. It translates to CASSYSDRANQPQHF.